A single T cell receptor (beta chain) is shown here with its context. This receptor's antigen is unknown. Per-nucleotide qualities are absent, and no much larger clonotype sits a single base away. V has 7 bases trimmed and J has 2 bases trimmed; junction bases matching no gene number 5. From the germline V gene, CDR1 is SGHRS and CDR2 is YFSETQ. Its CDR3 holds 13 amino acids, cysteine through phenylalanine. Only the CDR3 region is kept as DNA, spanning 39 bases read in frame from base 1. The sample is drawn from a study of blood T cell repertoires in COVID-19 (dated by TCRdb to about 2020). Study-level background: Samples from collaborators originated in the United States, Italy and Spain and spanned both the acute and convalescent phases of COVID-19. HLA class I and class II types, where available, came from metadata supplied by the sample provider rather than from assay-based typing. The sample metadata nearly always contained a de-identified subject ID, COVID-19 status, age in years and sex. Samples came from the ongoing ImmuneRACE study (first 160 participants) plus 1,254 subjects from 6 global collaborators. Subjects who had been exposed to COVID-19, were actively infected with it, or had recovered from it provided the deeply sampled blood TCRbeta repertoires that made up the dataset. The repertoires were released in a freely available public database intended as a resource for research on the immune response to SARS-CoV-2. The prospective study material was composed of cDNA or gDNA derived from T cells, B-cell-depleted T cells, or PBMCs.

TCRbeta CDR3 regions were amplified from genomic DNA using the immunoSEQ Assay, a bias-controlled multiplex PCR. In the source study's methods: Nucleated cell counts per sample were estimated from amplification of reference gene primers within the assay. To quantify the absolute abundance of each unique TCRbeta CDR3 rearrangement, sequence reads were collapsed and filtered. For each sample, productive Simpson clonality was calculated by taking the square root of Simpson's diversity index across productive rearrangements. TCRdb's version of the immuneACCESS table is confined to in-frame rearrangements and falls short of the full clone set. An unresolved V gene accounts for under half of the shortfall where checked; the remainder is of unknown origin. The D gene and trimming were derived from the DNA, and the V and J assignments and clone size from that table. The sample contains approximately 180,000 clones, approximately 82% of them found a single time. 17% of the sample rests with the top ten.

Participants in the prospective study were aged roughly 18 to 100 years, lived in 20 to 30 United States geographic areas, and enrolled through a virtual design. In the prospective study, cohorts were assigned on the basis of participant-reported clinical history obtained from a screening survey and a study questionnaire. For ImmuneRACE Cohort 3, a participant was defined as recovered based on two consecutive negative NP/OP PCR tests, clearance by a healthcare professional, or resolution of symptoms. In the prospective study, whole blood, serum and a nasopharyngeal or oropharyngeal swab were collected from each participant by mobile phlebotomists. Prospective study participants could optionally give additional blood draws and questionnaires over an approximately 2-month period. Blood samples from the prospective study were shipped frozen or at room temperature prior to DNA extraction. Paper-wide results and their limitations: The amount of clinical and demographic metadata varied by source and participant and was provided uncurated.

The sample was PBMCs or T cells enriched from blood (not recorded which). This TCR was sampled from a woman in her fifties or sixties who had recovered from COVID-19. The chain was built from TRBV5-1 and TRBJ2-5; 7 bases in the junction line up with TRBD2. The encoded CDR3 is CASYPSGQETQYF. Read as DNA, the sequence is TGCGCCAGCTACCCTAGCGGTCAAGAGACCCAGTACTTC.